This T cell receptor beta chain is from a study of T cells in Graves' hyperthyroidism and ophthalmopathy. Findings and limits, study-wide: From stable hyperthyroidism, ophthalmopathy was set apart by a 13 V-J model. Most thyroid-expanded clonotypes above 0.001 were also found in blood. Ophthalmopathy was identified by the model a median about 6.8 months ahead of onset.

Any patient presenting with uncontrolled infection, other autoimmune disease, pregnancy or lactation was left out. This clonotype was observed at least ten times. The antigen is not known. Authors of the study amplified TCR beta CDR3 regions from RNA transcripts. TCR CDR3 regions were first amplified by RT-PCR with HTBI primers. TCRdb analysed the multiplex PCR reads with MiXCR anew, one entry per CDR3 protein. The sample consists of 550,000 to 600,000 distinct CDR3 sequences, about 45% of them appearing once. This TCR was recovered from an adult woman with Graves' disease, either hyperthyroidism or ophthalmopathy (not recorded which). Sequences were obtained from peripheral blood or thyroid tissue (not recorded which).

The CDR3: CASSLDRADQPQHF. In DNA, the CDR3 is TGTGCCAGCAGCCTGGACAGGGCAGATCAGCCCCAGCATTTT. The chain employs TRBV12-3 or TRBV12-4 and TRBJ1-5, with TRBD1 identical over 8 bases. The CDR3 contains 14 residues. Trimming removed 6 bases from V and 5 bases from J; junction bases left unmatched: 6.